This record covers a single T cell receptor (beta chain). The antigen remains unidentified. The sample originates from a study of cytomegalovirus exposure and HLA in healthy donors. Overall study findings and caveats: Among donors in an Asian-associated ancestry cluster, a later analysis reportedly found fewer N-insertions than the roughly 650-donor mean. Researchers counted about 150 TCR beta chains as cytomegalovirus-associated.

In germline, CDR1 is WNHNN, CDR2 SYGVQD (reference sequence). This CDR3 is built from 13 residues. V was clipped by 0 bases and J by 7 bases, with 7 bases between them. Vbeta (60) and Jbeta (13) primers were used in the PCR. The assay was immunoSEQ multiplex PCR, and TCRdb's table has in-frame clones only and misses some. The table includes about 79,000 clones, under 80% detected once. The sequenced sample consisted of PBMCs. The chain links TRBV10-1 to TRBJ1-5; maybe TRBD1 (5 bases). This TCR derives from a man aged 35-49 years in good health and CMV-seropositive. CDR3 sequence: CASSESKGQPQHF. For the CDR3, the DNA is TGCGCCAGCAGTGAGTCGAAGGGGCAGCCCCAGCATTTT.